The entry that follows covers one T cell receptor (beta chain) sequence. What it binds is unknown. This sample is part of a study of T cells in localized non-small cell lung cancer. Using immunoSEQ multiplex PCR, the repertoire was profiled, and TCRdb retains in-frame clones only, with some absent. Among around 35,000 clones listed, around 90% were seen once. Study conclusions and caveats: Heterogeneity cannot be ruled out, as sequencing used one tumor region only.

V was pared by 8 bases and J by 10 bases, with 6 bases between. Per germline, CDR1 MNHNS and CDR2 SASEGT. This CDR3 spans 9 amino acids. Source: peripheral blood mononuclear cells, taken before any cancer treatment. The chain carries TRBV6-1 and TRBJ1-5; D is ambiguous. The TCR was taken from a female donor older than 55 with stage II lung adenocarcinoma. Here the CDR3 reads CASARPQHF. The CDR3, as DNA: TGTGCCAGCGCGAGACCCCAGCATTTT.